Only a few counts were recorded for the clone carrying this T cell receptor beta chain. The TCR cDNA carried a universal primer site and UMIs from 5'RACE template switching. Via MiXCR, TCRdb re-called the 5' RACE reads, giving one row per CDR3 protein. The sample shows around 320,000 distinct CDR3 sequences, over 8.5% of them seen only once. This sample stems from a study of T cells after yellow fever vaccination. The CDR3 extends over 15 amino acids. V lost 0 bases to trimming and J lost 6 bases, with 12 bases between them. Germline V CDR1 and CDR2: SGDLS, YYNGEE. The specimen was CD4+ T cells sorted from PBMCs, collected 45 days after the yellow fever booster vaccination. This sequence originates from a young man who received the YFV17D yellow fever vaccine. The chain recombines TRBV9 with TRBJ2-2; D might be TRBD1 (6 bases). The CDR3 sequence is CASSVVGAYAGELFF. DNA of the CDR3: TGTGCCAGCAGCGTAGTGGGGGCCTACGCCGGGGAGCTGTTTTTT.